This is a list of T cell receptor beta chains from one sample in a study of cytomegalovirus exposure and HLA in healthy donors. The repertoire was sequenced with immunoSEQ multiplex PCR; TCRdb's copy has only in-frame clones and lacks some. The table includes about 220,000 clones, less than 85% detected once. Sequencing was carried out using PBMCs. The receptors stem from a man aged 18 to 30 in good health and CMV-seronegative. Each CDR3 is given without its conserved first and last residue. A clone size is listed for some rows: how often the clone was seen (once, few, many), or a class if it is expanded.

-	TRBV5-1	TRBJ1-1	ASSLGPGSRGTEAF
once	TRBV30	TRBJ2-1	AWSTGTGDNEQF
-	TRBV7-2	TRBJ2-7	ASSLGLALAYEQY
-	TRBV7-9	TRBJ1-4	ASSLDRQNEKLF
few	TRBV5-1	TRBJ1-1	ASSPGTANTEAF
-	TRBV18	TRBJ1-1	ASSPTGSNTEAF
-	TRBV2	TRBJ1-3	ASSEARGLGGNTIY
-	TRBV7-9	TRBJ1-2	ASSPYGKEGYT
-	TRBV5-6	TRBJ2-3	ASSFRGSADTQY
-	TRBV4-1	TRBJ2-1	ASSQPGWVPGLNEQF
-	TRBV7-2	TRBJ1-1	ASSLLLRGNTEAF
-	TRBV7-9	TRBJ2-5	ASSSMTVKETQY
-	TRBV11-2	TRBJ1-1	ASSLGMGGGTEAF
-	TRBV27	TRBJ2-7	ASRTQSGSLTYEQY
-	TRBV21-1	TRBJ1-1	ASSKEDRVETEAF
-	TRBV6-6	TRBJ1-5	ASSRDRQPQH
-	TRBV19	TRBJ2-5	ASSIQGGETQY
-	TRBV5-8	TRBJ2-1	ASSLERGQF
-	TRBV11-3	TRBJ2-7	ASSLDRDRGYEQY
-	TRBV5-6	TRBJ2-7	ASSLGLAGEQY
-	TRBV27	TRBJ1-3	ASKLPPGSGNTIY
-	TRBV5-1	TRBJ2-7	ASSLFRGAYEQY
-	TRBV4-1	TRBJ2-7	ASSQEKRVEGYEQY
-	TRBV5-6	TRBJ2-3	ASSFPPSGGTY
-	TRBV11-3	TRBJ2-1	ASSLDLPSGRQF
-	TRBV6-6	TRBJ2-1	AFGQGNEQF
-	TRBV30	TRBJ1-1	AWGQGTNTEAF
-	TRBV27	TRBJ2-2	ASSLSLGAARELF
-	TRBV27	TRBJ1-1	ASNTGTRNTEAF
-	TRBV19	TRBJ1-5	ASSIGTVRGPQH
-	TRBV5-1	TRBJ2-1	ASSLAGGYGEQF
-	TRBV19	TRBJ1-2	ASSIDPGREFGYT
-	TRBV11-2	TRBJ1-1	ASSLDREREAF
-	TRBV2	TRBJ1-1	ASSRGQGGTTEAF
-	TRBV4-1	TRBJ2-1	ASSPGGLARHNEQF
-	TRBV6-1	TRBJ1-5	VSSTRRGPNQPQH
-	TRBV9	TRBJ2-1	ASSVLGGSREQF
-	TRBV9	TRBJ2-1	ASSVGSGTGEQF
-	TRBV2	TRBJ2-5	ASRAPTSGQETQY
-	TRBV11-2	TRBJ2-5	ASSDFQETQY
-	TRBV14	TRBJ2-7	ASSQELVPPYEQY
-	TRBV7-3	TRBJ1-2	ASSLRPGSSRGYT
-	TRBV2	TRBJ2-2	ASRSSGANTGELF
-	TRBV19	TRBJ1-2	ASSPPGERPYGYT
-	TRBV2	TRBJ2-1	ASSARESSYNEQF
-	TRBV5-1	-	ASSLSGALSYEQY
-	TRBV6-1	TRBJ1-1	ASEQGSQAF
-	TRBV5-1	TRBJ2-3	ASSLGLAGVFDTQY
-	TRBV10-3	TRBJ1-3	AIRDRAGNTIY
-	TRBV28	TRBJ1-1	ASSTGMNTEAF
-	TRBV5-6	TRBJ2-7	ASSQKAGVTSEQY
few	TRBV9	TRBJ1-1	ASSVGGVMNTEAF
few	TRBV2	TRBJ1-6	ASSEGSTGYRPLH
-	TRBV27	TRBJ2-7	ASKPGPLSYEQY
few	TRBV6-5	TRBJ1-6	ASSYGQLDSPLH
-	TRBV5-5	TRBJ1-4	ASSLGGGTNEKLF
-	TRBV28	TRBJ2-7	ASSNAGTGGYEQY
-	TRBV11-2	TRBJ2-1	ASSLVRSNEQF
few	TRBV7-6	TRBJ2-7	ASSLTLRSASGRFTAYEQY